The text below deals with one T cell receptor (beta chain). No cognate antigen has been identified for it. No clone much larger than this one lies a single base away; base qualities are absent. This specimen comes from a study of T cell repertoires in ileal Crohn's disease (dated by TCRdb to between 2018 and 2021). Context from the whole study: Median disease duration was approximately 8 years, and about 40% of patients were identified as active smokers at the time of surgery. Surgery was performed for a complication in all patients, with stricturing disease in roughly 61% and penetrating disease in approximately 40%. Postoperative therapy was given to about half of the patients, with thiopurines administered to about ten patients and anti-TNF agents administered to about 20 patients. TCR repertoire analysis was done in 57 Crohn's disease patients from a prospective multicentre cohort. The study was conducted in parallel with a multicentre cohort that was designed to identify predictors of early endoscopic recurrence following ileocolonic resection. A Rutgeerts score higher than i0 was the definition used for endoscopic postoperative recurrence. A total of some 170 mucosal samples from some 50 patients were sequenced, collected from several sites on the surgical specimen as well as at postoperative endoscopy. Study-level results and caveats: A significantly higher proportion of clonal expansions was observed in active smokers at surgery than in non-smokers (roughly 27% vs 19%, p=0.02). Compared with CD4 T cells, sorted CD8 T cells held more high-frequency clones, which suggests that the mucosal expansions were mostly CD8. Endoscopic recurrence was found to be associated with higher high-frequency clone percentages at surgery, and recurrence was observed in all patients with clonality above 26.8% (18/57). Only a subgroup of patients, of unstated size, had mucosal CD4 and CD8 T cells sorted and sequenced.

About 500 nanograms of biopsy DNA per sample were submitted for commercial TCRB immunosequencing. A two-step, amplification bias-controlled multiplex PCR was used by Adaptive Biotechnology to amplify CDR3 regions from genomic DNA. Primers covering every V and J gene segment were used in the first PCR, while barcodes and Illumina adapters were added in the second PCR. CDR3 libraries were sequenced using an Illumina instrument. Processing in the source paper ran as follows. The analysis used both the pipelines supplied by the vendor and custom analysis of the raw data in R/Bioconductor with R version 3.3.0. Clonality, which ranges from 0 to 1, was calculated as the inverse of the normalised Shannon entropy across all productive clones. High-frequency clones were defined as the share of the repertoire taken up by the top 100 clones, keeping only clones that passed a 95% confidence test. The Simpson index measured repertoire diversity, and the Morisita-Horn index measured overlap between samples. What TCRdb holds here is the immuneACCESS table cut down to in-frame rearrangements. Part of the clones is not present; checked against another copy, under half of the missing clones reflect an unresolved V gene, and the others are unexplained. Clone size and the V and J calls come from that table; the DNA yielded D and trimming. The sample yields 6,500 to 7,500 clones; around 72% were counted once. The ten largest clones capture 9% to 10% of the sample.

The junction shows trimming of 3 bases on V and 5 bases on J, and the gene matches do not reach 6 bases of it. The CDR1 and CDR2 encoded by the germline V gene are MGHDK and SYGVNS. Measured from the cysteine to the phenylalanine, the CDR3 is 15 residues long. Only CDR3 DNA remains: 45 bases, in frame from the first base. Eligible patients were adults with ileal or ileocolonic Crohn's disease who had an indication for ileocolonic resection. Whole ileal mucosal biopsies were kept frozen at -80 degrees C prior to DNA extraction. Genomic DNA was isolated from frozen whole biopsies using a TRizol-based method, and the DNA was quantified with a NanoDrop 2000 spectrophotometer.

This chain is built from TRBV25-1 and TRBJ1-1; 10 central bases correspond to TRBD1. Input material: ileal tissue. The source of this sequence is an adult with Crohn's disease. This receptor has the CDR3 CASSDPTGGRTEAFF. The DNA reads as follows: TGTGCCAGCAGTGACCCGACAGGGGGCCGGACTGAAGCTTTCTTT.